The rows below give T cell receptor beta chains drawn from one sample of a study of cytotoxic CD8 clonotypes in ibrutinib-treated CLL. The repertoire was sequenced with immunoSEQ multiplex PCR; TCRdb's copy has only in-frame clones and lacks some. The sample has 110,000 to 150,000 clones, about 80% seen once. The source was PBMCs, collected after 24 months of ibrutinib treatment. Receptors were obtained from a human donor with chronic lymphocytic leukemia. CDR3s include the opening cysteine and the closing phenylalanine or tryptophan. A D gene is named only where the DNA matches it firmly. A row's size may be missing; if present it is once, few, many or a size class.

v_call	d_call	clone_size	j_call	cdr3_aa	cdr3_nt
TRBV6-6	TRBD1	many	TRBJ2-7	CASSNRDRYLF	TGTGCCAGCAGTAACCGGGACAGGTACCTCTTC
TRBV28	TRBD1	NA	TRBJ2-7	CATRQGPEGNEQYF	TGTGCCACCCGACAGGGCCCCGAAGGTAACGAGCAGTACTTC
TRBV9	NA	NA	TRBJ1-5	CASSAVEDQPQHF	TGTGCCAGCAGCGCCGTTGAGGATCAGCCCCAGCATTTT
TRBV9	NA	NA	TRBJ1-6	CASSVVGGFGSPLHF	TGTGCCAGCAGCGTAGTGGGGGGCTTCGGATCACCCCTCCACTTT
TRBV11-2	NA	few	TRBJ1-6	CASSPRQVNSPLHF	TGTGCCAGCAGCCCCCGACAGGTTAATTCACCCCTCCACTTT
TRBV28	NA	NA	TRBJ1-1	CASSPVKGLNTEAFF	TGTGCCAGCAGCCCCGTGAAGGGTTTGAACACTGAAGCTTTCTTT
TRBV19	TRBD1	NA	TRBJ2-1	CASWDSGGGYNEQFF	TGTGCCAGCTGGGACTCAGGGGGCGGATACAATGAGCAGTTCTTC
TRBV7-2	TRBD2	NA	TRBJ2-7	CASSQGVAGGEQYF	TGTGCCAGCAGCCAAGGGGTAGCGGGAGGCGAGCAGTACTTC
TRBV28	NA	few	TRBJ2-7	CASSPMPRYEQYF	TGTGCCAGCAGCCCCATGCCCCGCTACGAGCAGTACTTC
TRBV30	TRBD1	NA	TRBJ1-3	CAWEGQNSGNTIYF	TGTGCCTGGGAGGGACAGAACTCTGGAAACACCATATATTTT
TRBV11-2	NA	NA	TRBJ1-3	CASSYKQVYSGNTIYF	TGTGCCAGCAGCTACAAACAGGTCTACTCTGGAAACACCATATATTTT
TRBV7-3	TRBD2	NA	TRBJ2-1	CASSPSGGTYNEQFF	TGTGCCAGCAGCCCTAGCGGGGGGACCTACAATGAGCAGTTCTTC
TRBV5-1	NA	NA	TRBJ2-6	CASSLVFGANVLTF	TGCGCCAGCAGCTTGGTGTTTGGGGCCAACGTCCTGACTTTC
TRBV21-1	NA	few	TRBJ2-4	CASSPPRVGQEAKNIQYF	TGTGCCAGCAGCCCCCCAAGGGTCGGCCAAGAAGCCAAAAACATTCAGTACTTC
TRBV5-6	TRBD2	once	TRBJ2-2	CASSLSLAVGTGELFF	TGTGCCAGCAGCTTGTCTCTAGCGGTCGGAACCGGGGAGCTGTTTTTT
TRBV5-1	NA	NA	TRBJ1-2	CASSLAPQSNYGYTF	TGCGCCAGCAGCTTGGCCCCGCAGTCTAACTATGGCTACACCTTC
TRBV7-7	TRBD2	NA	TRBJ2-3	CASSLGLAGGRGTDTQYF	TGTGCCAGCAGCTTAGGGCTAGCGGGAGGTCGCGGCACAGATACGCAGTATTTT
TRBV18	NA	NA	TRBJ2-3	CASSPPDHTDTQYF	TGTGCCAGCTCACCCCCGGACCACACAGATACGCAGTATTTT
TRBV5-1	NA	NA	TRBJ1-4	CASSLGAGAEKLFF	TGCGCCAGCAGCTTGGGGGCAGGGGCCGAAAAACTGTTTTTT
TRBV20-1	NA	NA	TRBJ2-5	CSARGGETQYF	TGCAGTGCTAGAGGCGGTGAGACCCAGTACTTC
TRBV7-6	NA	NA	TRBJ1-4	CASSLGGGRSGKLFF	TGTGCCAGCAGCTTAGGTGGCGGGAGGAGTGGGAAACTGTTTTTT